This T cell receptor (beta chain) was recovered during a study of blood T cell repertoires in COVID-19. Study at large: Sites in the United States, Italy and Spain provided acute and convalescent COVID-19 samples.

Participants reported their clinical history, and cohort assignment relied on those reports. CDR1 SNHLY and CDR2 FYNNEI come from the germline V gene. This CDR3 region has 16 residues. V lost 6 bases, J lost 7 bases, and 25 bases lay in between. Repertoires were generated with immunoSEQ multiplex PCR, while TCRdb's copy carries only in-frame clones and drops some. The sample carries 200,000 or so clones, 85% to 90% recorded once. The material sequenced was PBMCs or T cells enriched from blood (not recorded which). The TCR was taken from a woman under 30 in a cohort exposed to, infected with or recovered from COVID-19 (not recorded which). This chain joins TRBV2 and TRBJ2-7; possibly TRBD1 for D (5 bases). CDR3 bases: TGTGCCAGCAGGGCAGCTAACGACAGCCCCTTGGGGGAGCAGTACTTC. Its translation: CASRAANDSPLGEQYF.